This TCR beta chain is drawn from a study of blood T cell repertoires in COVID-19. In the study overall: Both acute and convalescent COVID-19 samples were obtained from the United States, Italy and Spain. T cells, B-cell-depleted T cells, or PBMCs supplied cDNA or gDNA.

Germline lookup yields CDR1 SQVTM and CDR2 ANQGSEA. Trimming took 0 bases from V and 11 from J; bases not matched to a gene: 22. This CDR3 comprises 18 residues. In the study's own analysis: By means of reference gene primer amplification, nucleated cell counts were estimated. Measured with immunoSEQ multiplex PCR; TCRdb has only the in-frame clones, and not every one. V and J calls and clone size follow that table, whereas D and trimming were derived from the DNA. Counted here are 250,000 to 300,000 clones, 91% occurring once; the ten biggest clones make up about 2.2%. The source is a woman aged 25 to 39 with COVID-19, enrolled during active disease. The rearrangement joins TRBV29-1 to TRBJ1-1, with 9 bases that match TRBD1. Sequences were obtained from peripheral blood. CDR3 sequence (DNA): TGCAGCGTTGAAGAAGGCCGGGACAGGGTTTTTTCATCCGAAAGGGCTTTCTTT. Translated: CSVEEGRDRVFSSERAFF. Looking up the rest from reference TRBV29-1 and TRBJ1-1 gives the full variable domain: SAVISQKPSRDICQRGTSLTIQCQVDSQVTMMFWYRQQPGQSLTLIATANQGSEATYESGFVIDKFPISRPNLTFSTLTVSNMSPEDSSIYLCSVEEGRDRVFSSERAFFGQGTRLTVV.